The 27 T cell receptor beta chains reported below all come from one sample, sequenced in a study of T cell responses to AZD1222 COVID-19 vaccine. Sequenced by immunoSEQ multiplex PCR; TCRdb stores in-frame clones only, minus some. Among 95,000 to 150,000 clones listed, approximately 82% were seen once. Sequences were derived from peripheral blood, sampled 28 days after the second AZD1222 dose. Source of these receptors: an adult who received the AZD1222 COVID-19 vaccine.

This clone appeared once. The V and J genes are TRBV2 and TRBJ1-6; D ambiguous. This CDR3 spans 13 amino acids. Germline CDR1 SNHLY, CDR2 FYNNEI. V gave up 0 bases and J gave up 10 bases, with 7 bases separating them. CDR3 DNA sequence: TGTGCCAGCAGTGAAGCGCTAGGGTCACCCCTCCACTTT. Residues: CASSEALGSPLHF.

The chain is built from TRBV9 and TRBJ2-5, with 8 bases lining up with TRBD1. This CDR3 has 17 residues. Germline CDR1 reads SGDLS; CDR2 reads YYNGEE. V lost 4 bases to trimming and J lost 5 bases; unmatched junction nucleotides: 16. The CDR3 reads CASSFGQQGGRGETQYF. CDR3 bases: TGTGCCAGCAGCTTTGGTCAACAGGGGGGCCGTGGGGAGACCCAGTACTTC.

The rearrangement uses TRBV28 and TRBJ1-2, with D possibly TRBD1 on 6 matching bases. Deletions cut 6 bases from V and 7 bases from J, with 12 bases between. This CDR3 contains 12 residues. Germline V gives CDR1 MDHEN, CDR2 SYDVKM. The CDR3 sequence: CASSSGAFGYTF. CDR3 bases: TGTGCCAGCAGCTCGGGGGCCTTTGGCTACACCTTC.

This sequence joins TRBV9 and TRBJ1-5; D is unclear. With 0 bases removed from V and 0 bases from J, the gap between germline ends came to 7 bases. The CDR3 runs to 15 residues. Per the germline V gene, CDR1 is SGDLS and CDR2 is YYNGEE. The CDR3 region has the DNA TGTGCCAGCAGCGTAGGCGGAGATAGCAATCAGCCCCAGCATTTT. Its protein is CASSVGGDSNQPQHF.

The chain employs TRBV6-5 and TRBJ1-1; 7 positions agree with TRBD1. Losses at the gene ends were 4 bases for V and 1 base for J; bases not matched to a gene: 3. The CDR3 covers 14 residues. CDR1 is MNHEY and CDR2 is SVGAGI in the germline V gene. CDR3 residues: CASSSHRGNTEAFF. The DNA for the CDR3 is TGTGCCAGCAGTTCCCACAGGGGGAACACTGAAGCTTTCTTT.

This clone occurred once. The rearrangement joins TRBV6-2 or TRBV6-3 to TRBJ1-5; D is possibly TRBD1 (6 bases). Per germline, CDR1 MNHEY and CDR2 SVGEGT. The CDR3 is made up of 15 amino acids. Trimming left V 6 bases short and J 3 bases short, with 15 bases between. The DNA of the CDR3 is TGTGCCAGCAGCCTACGGCAGGGGAACAATCAGCCCCAGCATTTT. This gives the protein CASSLRQGNNQPQHF.

This clone has only a few counts. The chain carries TRBV4-3 and TRBJ2-3; maybe TRBD2 (6 bases). The germline gives CDR1 LGHNA, CDR2 YSLEER. V lost 0 bases to trimming and J lost 3 bases, with 22 bases between them. This CDR3 spans 19 amino acids. CDR3 DNA: TGCGCCAGCAGCCAAGAGAATTACCGGGGGTTCGGGGAGACAGATACGCAGTATTTT. Translation: CASSQENYRGFGETDTQYF.

This chain uses TRBV9 with TRBJ1-2, with D possibly TRBD1 on 6 matching bases. Trimming took off 8 bases at V and 4 bases at J, with 9 bases between the two ends. Germline lookup yields CDR1 SGDLS and CDR2 YYNGEE. CDR3 length equals 11 residues. In nucleotides, the CDR3 is TGTGCCAGTGGGGGCCTCTATGGCTACACCTTC. Its protein product is CASGGLYGYTF.

The rearrangement joins TRBV3-1 (or the pseudogene TRBV3-2) to TRBJ2-7; D gene ambiguous. Deletions cut 1 base from V and 9 bases from J, with 13 bases between. The CDR3 consists of 13 residues. Germline V lookup: CDR1 LGHDT, CDR2 YNNKEL (reference sequence). The CDR3: CASSQASSFWQYF. As DNA, the CDR3 is TGTGCCAGCAGCCAAGCTTCCTCTTTTTGGCAGTACTTC.

The chain uses TRBV3-1 (or the pseudogene TRBV3-2) and TRBJ1-2; possibly TRBD1 for D (5 bases). Deletions cut 5 bases from V and 4 bases from J, with 11 bases between. CDR3 length equals 13 residues. Germline CDR1 LGHDT, CDR2 YNNKEL (reference sequence). The CDR3 DNA sequence: TGTGCCAGCAGCGACATCGGGGGCTATGGCTACACCTTC. Its protein product is CASSDIGGYGYTF.

The rearrangement uses TRBV11-3 and TRBJ2-2; 7 positions match TRBD1. CDR1 and CDR2 from the germline V gene are SGHNT and YENEEA. V trimming: 5 bases; J trimming: 0 bases; junction bases outside the gene matches: 3. The CDR3 totals 15 residues. The CDR3 loop is CASSHGTANTGELFF. DNA for the CDR3: TGTGCCAGCAGCCACGGGACAGCGAACACCGGGGAGCTGTTTTTT.

In its sample, this clone was seen once. The chain combines TRBV28 with TRBJ1-2; 10 bases are shared with TRBD1. This CDR3 has 18 amino acids. After removal of 6 bases from V and 5 bases from J, the junction contained 18 bases not matched to a gene. Germline values: CDR1 MDHEN, CDR2 SYDVKM. The CDR3 sequence is CASSSPSQGQGFYYGYTF. CDR3 bases: TGTGCCAGCAGCTCCCCCTCCCAGGGACAGGGGTTTTATTATGGCTACACCTTC.

The chain is built from TRBV6-2 or TRBV6-3 and TRBJ1-2; unclear D gene. This CDR3 spans 13 amino acids. The germline V and J ends were trimmed by 4 bases and 8 bases, with 14 bases remaining between them. Germline V gene lookup returns CDR1 MNHEY and CDR2 SVGEGT. This chain's CDR3 is CASSSRAAGGYTF. CDR3 in DNA: TGTGCCAGCAGTTCACGGGCCGCGGGAGGCTACACCTTC.

This clone was seen more than once but under ten times. The V and J genes are TRBV11-2 and TRBJ2-3, with 8 nucleotides matching TRBD2. CDR1 is SGHAT, CDR2 FQNNGV, per germline. This CDR3 comprises 16 residues. J lost 5 bases, V lost 5 bases, and 12 bases had no gene match. The CDR3 DNA is TGTGCCAGCAGCGCGGTAGCAGCGGGGGAAGGAGATACGCAGTATTTT. Its translation: CASSAVAAGEGDTQYF.

The chain combines TRBV5-1 with TRBJ1-4; D might be TRBD1 (6 bases). CDR1 SGHRS and CDR2 YFSETQ come from the germline V gene. Deletions cut 1 base from V and 8 bases from J, with 9 bases between. There are 13 residues in the CDR3. The CDR3 nucleotides read TGCGCCAGCAGCTTGACAGGGAAGGAAAAACTGTTTTTT. It specifies CASSLTGKEKLFF.

The chain is built from TRBV7-2 and TRBJ1-2, with 12 bases that match TRBD1. The CDR3 totals 17 residues. Trimming at V came to 5 bases and at J to 4 bases, leaving 11 bases not matched to a gene. Germline lookup yields CDR1 SGHTA and CDR2 FQGNSA. The CDR3: CASSDSGQGAPGYGYTF. The CDR3 DNA sequence: TGTGCCAGCAGCGACTCGGGACAGGGGGCCCCTGGCTATGGCTACACCTTC.

V gene TRBV27 combines with J gene TRBJ2-7; no clear D gene. With 3 bases removed from V and 4 bases from J, the gap between germline ends came to 7 bases. CDR1 and CDR2 (germline): MNHEY, SMNVEV (reference sequence). The CDR3 loop spans 12 amino acids. The CDR3 protein is CASSLVRYEQYF. In DNA form, the CDR3 reads TGTGCCAGCAGTTTGGTGAGGTACGAGCAGTACTTC.

The chain carries TRBV7-9 and TRBJ2-2; the D gene is possibly TRBD2 (6 bases). There are 17 residues in the CDR3. V lost 7 bases, J lost 1 base, and 19 bases lay in between. Germline values: CDR1 SEHNR, CDR2 FQNEAQ (reference sequence). The CDR3 nucleotides are TGTGCCAGCACCGAAAGCGGGCGGACGGAGAACACCGGGGAGCTGTTTTTT. Its translation: CASTESGRTENTGELFF.

The chain joins TRBV21-1 to TRBJ2-2. TRBV21-1 is reported as a pseudogene. This CDR3 is 17 amino acids long. CDR3 region: CASSTPAGEAYPGELFF. The DNA for the CDR3 is TGTGCCAGCAGCACCCCTGCAGGGGAGGCCTATCCCGGGGAGCTGTTTTTT.

This chain joins TRBV6-5 and TRBJ2-5, with 7 positions matching TRBD1. The CDR3 is made up of 14 amino acids. Germline loops: CDR1 MNHEY, CDR2 SVGAGI. V shed 5 bases and J 2 bases; nucleotides not matched to a gene: 5. The CDR3 is CASSRQGYQETQYF. The CDR3 DNA follows: TGTGCCAGCAGTAGACAGGGTTATCAAGAGACCCAGTACTTC.

This sequence joins TRBV28 and TRBJ1-3; 7 bases fit TRBD1. With 5 bases clipped from V and 4 bases from J, the junction kept 5 bases outside the gene matches. Germline V lookup: CDR1 MDHEN, CDR2 SYDVKM. The CDR3 extends over 14 amino acids. The CDR3 coding sequence is TGTGCCAGCAGTCCGACAGGGCTCGGAAACACCATATATTTT. Protein sequence: CASSPTGLGNTIYF.

The chain's CDR3 is CASSGNRGIHGYTF. CDR3 nucleotide sequence: TGTGCCAGCAGTGGCAACAGGGGAATACATGGCTACACCTTC. This chain uses TRBV6-2 or TRBV6-3 with TRBJ1-2; 7 bases map to TRBD1. This CDR3 has 14 residues. The V gene's germline CDR1 is MNHEY and CDR2 SVGEGT. V lost 5 bases to trimming and J lost 6 bases; unmatched junction nucleotides: 9.

This chain uses TRBV20-1 with TRBJ1-6, with 7 nucleotides matching TRBD1. The CDR3 has 14 amino acids. Per germline, CDR1 DFQATT and CDR2 SNEGSKA (reference sequence). V lost 3 bases, J lost 9 bases, and 8 bases stayed unmatched. The CDR3 reads CSASRGPAGSPLHF. As DNA, the CDR3 is TGCAGTGCTAGTAGGGGGCCGGCGGGTTCACCCCTCCACTTT.

The chain joins TRBV6-5 to TRBJ1-2, with 7 bases matching TRBD1. The junction had 7 bases not matched to a gene; V was cut back by 7 bases and J by 8 bases. The CDR3 runs to 12 residues. Germline CDR1 is MNHEY and CDR2 is SVGAGI. The CDR3 spells CASTDRAEGYTF. The CDR3 DNA follows: TGTGCCAGCACCGACAGGGCGGAGGGCTACACCTTC.

The chain combines TRBV24-1 with TRBJ2-2; the D is unclear. The CDR3 has 16 amino acids. Germline lookup yields CDR1 KGHDR and CDR2 SFDVKD. Trimming cost V 1 base and J 6 bases, with 14 bases left between them. CDR3 protein: CATSDFKFQAAGELFF. CDR3 nucleotides: TGTGCCACCAGTGATTTTAAGTTTCAGGCCGCCGGGGAGCTGTTTTTT.

The chain combines TRBV30 with TRBJ1-1; D is uncertain. There are 16 residues in the CDR3. V was trimmed by 4 bases and J by 0 bases, leaving 18 bases between them. Looked up from germline, CDR1 is GTSNPN and CDR2 is SVGIG (reference sequence). The CDR3 loop is CAWNRSGNGVNTEAFF. The CDR3 DNA follows: TGTGCCTGGAATCGGTCCGGGAATGGAGTGAACACTGAAGCTTTCTTT.

CDR3 loop: CASSPPGLGVEAFF. The DNA for the CDR3 is TGTGCCAGCAGCCCGCCCGGGTTGGGGGTTGAAGCTTTCTTT. The chain recombines TRBV3-1 (or the pseudogene TRBV3-2) with TRBJ1-1; D is perhaps TRBD1 (5 bases). The V gene's germline CDR1 is LGHDT and CDR2 YNNKEL (reference sequence). The CDR3 runs to 14 residues. Trimming took off 4 bases at V and 7 bases at J, with 16 bases between the two ends.